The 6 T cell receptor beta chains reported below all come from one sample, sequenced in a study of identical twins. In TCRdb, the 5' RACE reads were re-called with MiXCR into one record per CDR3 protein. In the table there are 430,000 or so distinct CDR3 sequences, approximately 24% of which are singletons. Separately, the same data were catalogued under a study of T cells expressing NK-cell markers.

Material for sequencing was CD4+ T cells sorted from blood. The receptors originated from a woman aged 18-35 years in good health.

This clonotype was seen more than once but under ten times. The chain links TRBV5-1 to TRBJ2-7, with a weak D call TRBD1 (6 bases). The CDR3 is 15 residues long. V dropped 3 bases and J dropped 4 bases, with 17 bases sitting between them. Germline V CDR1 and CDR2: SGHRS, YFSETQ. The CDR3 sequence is CASSYDRDTTYEQYF. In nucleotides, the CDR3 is TGCGCCAGCAGCTACGACCGGGACACCACATACGAGCAGTACTTC. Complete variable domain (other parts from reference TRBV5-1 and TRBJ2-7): KAGVTQTPRYLIKTRGQQVTLSCSPISGHRSVSWYQQTPGQGLQFLFEYFSETQRNKGNFPGRFSGRQFSNSRSEMNVSTLELGDSALYLCASSYDRDTTYEQYFGPGTRLTVT.

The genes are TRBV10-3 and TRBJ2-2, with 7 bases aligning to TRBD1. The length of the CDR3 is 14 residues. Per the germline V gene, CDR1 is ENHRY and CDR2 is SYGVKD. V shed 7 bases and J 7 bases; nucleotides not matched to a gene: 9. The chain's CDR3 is CAITDDRVGGELFF. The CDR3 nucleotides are TGTGCCATCACCGATGACAGGGTAGGCGGGGAGCTGTTTTTT.

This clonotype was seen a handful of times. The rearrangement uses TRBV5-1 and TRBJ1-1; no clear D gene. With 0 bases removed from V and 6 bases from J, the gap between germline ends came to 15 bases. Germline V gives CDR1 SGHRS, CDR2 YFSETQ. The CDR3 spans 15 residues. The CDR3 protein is CASSLVDGLYSEAFF. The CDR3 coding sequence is TGCGCCAGCAGCTTGGTTGACGGCCTCTACTCTGAAGCTTTCTTT. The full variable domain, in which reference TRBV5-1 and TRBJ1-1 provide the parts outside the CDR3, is KAGVTQTPRYLIKTRGQQVTLSCSPISGHRSVSWYQQTPGQGLQFLFEYFSETQRNKGNFPGRFSGRQFSNSRSEMNVSTLELGDSALYLCASSLVDGLYSEAFFGQGTRLTVV.

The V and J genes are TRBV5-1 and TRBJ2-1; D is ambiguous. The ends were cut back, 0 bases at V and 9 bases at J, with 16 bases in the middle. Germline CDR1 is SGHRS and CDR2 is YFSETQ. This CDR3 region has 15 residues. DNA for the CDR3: TGCGCCAGCAGCTTGGGAGTGGGATCAGCCAGTGAGCAGTTCTTC. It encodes CASSLGVGSASEQFF.

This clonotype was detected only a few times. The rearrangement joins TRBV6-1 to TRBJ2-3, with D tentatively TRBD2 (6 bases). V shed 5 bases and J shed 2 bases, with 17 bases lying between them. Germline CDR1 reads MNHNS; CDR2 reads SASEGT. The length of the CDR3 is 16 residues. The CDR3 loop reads CASSPTPARDTDTQYF. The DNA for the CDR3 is TGTGCCAGCAGTCCCACCCCCGCGCGGGACACAGATACGCAGTATTTT.

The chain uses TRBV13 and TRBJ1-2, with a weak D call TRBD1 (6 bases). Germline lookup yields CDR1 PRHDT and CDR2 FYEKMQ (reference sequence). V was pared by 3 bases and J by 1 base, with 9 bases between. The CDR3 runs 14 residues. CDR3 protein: CASSFRGLNYGYTF. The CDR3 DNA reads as TGTGCCAGCAGCTTCAGGGGACTTAACTATGGCTACACCTTC.